What follows is one T cell receptor beta chain and its context. This entry belongs to a study of blood T cell repertoires in COVID-19. Overall study: Material from acute and convalescent COVID-19 was sourced from the United States, Italy and Spain. From T cells, B-cell-depleted T cells, or PBMCs came the material, which was cDNA or gDNA.

CDR3 length: 11 residues. Germline V gene data show CDR1 as SNHLY and CDR2 as FYNNEI. After removal of 4 bases from V and 13 bases from J, the junction contained 6 bases not matched to a gene. Sequencing used immunoSEQ multiplex PCR; TCRdb keeps in-frame clones, though not all of them. The table shows just over 85,000 clones, with about 89% occurring only once. The sequenced sample was peripheral blood. This chain uses TRBV2 with TRBJ1-2; 7 bases match TRBD1. The receptor's source is a man in his forties or fifties with acute or convalescent COVID-19. Here the CDR3 DNA reads TGTGCCAGCAGTGCTGACAGGGAAGGCACCTTC. Encoded protein: CASSADREGTF.